These 12 T cell receptor beta chains were sequenced from one sample in a study of blood T cell repertoires in COVID-19 (dated by TCRdb to about 2020). The library came from the immunoSEQ multiplex PCR assay. TCRdb provides this immuneACCESS table in a form limited to in-frame rearrangements. Some clones are lacking; in checked studies, under half of them reflect an unresolved V gene, and why the rest are absent is not known. The sample contains roughly 66,000 clones, less than 85% of them found a single time. Jointly, the top ten make up just over 6.5% of the sample. Sample: peripheral blood. Source of these receptors: a man in his 60s with acute or convalescent COVID-19.

This clone was detected only once. This chain joins TRBV19 and TRBJ1-1; 11 positions match TRBD1. Trimming at V came to 2 bases and at J to 4 bases, leaving 12 bases not matched to a gene. CDR1 is LNHDA and CDR2 is SQIVND in the germline V gene (reference sequence). The CDR3 length is 18 residues. The CDR3 region is CASSIPPRTGGAGTEAFF. CDR3 DNA: TGTGCCAGTAGTATACCCCCCCGGACAGGGGGCGCGGGCACTGAAGCTTTCTTT.

This chain joins TRBV19 and TRBJ1-5, with 10 nucleotides matching TRBD1. Germline V gives CDR1 LNHDA, CDR2 SQIVND (reference sequence). This CDR3 has 17 amino acids. V was clipped by 5 bases and J by 5 bases; unmatched bases: 12. CDR3 in amino acids: CASSGGTDRGRDQPQHF. The CDR3 DNA follows: TGTGCCAGTAGTGGGGGGACCGACAGGGGGCGCGATCAGCCCCAGCATTTT.

This chain connects TRBV10-2 to TRBJ1-1; D remains unclear. The CDR3 loop spans 13 amino acids. Trimming took 7 bases from V and 1 from J, leaving 10 bases between them. Germline V lookup: CDR1 WSHSY, CDR2 SAAADI. The chain's CDR3 is CASKLVQNTEAFF. CDR3 bases: TGCGCCAGCAAACTCGTCCAGAACACTGAAGCTTTCTTT.

This clone is classed as medium-sized (0.01 to 0.1%). This sequence joins TRBV5-1 and TRBJ2-2; 12 bases are shared with TRBD1. The junction had 4 bases not matched to a gene; V was cut back by 4 bases and J by 6 bases. There are 15 residues in the CDR3. Germline CDR1 reads SGHRS; CDR2 reads YFSETQ. The CDR3 coding sequence is TGCGCCAGCAGCATGGGACAGGGGGCGGCCGGGGAGCTGTTTTTT. This codes for CASSMGQGAAGELFF.

V usage is TRBV5-5 and J usage is TRBJ2-7; 8 bases map to TRBD2. The germline V gene encodes CDR1 SGHKS and CDR2 YYEKEE (reference sequence). This CDR3 comprises 13 residues. V gave up 0 bases and J gave up 7 bases; unmatched junction bases: 3. CDR3 sequence: CASSLVGLGEQYV. The DNA for the CDR3 is TGTGCCAGCAGCTTGGTGGGACTAGGGGAGCAGTACGTC.

The V gene is TRBV19, the J gene TRBJ2-4; tentative D call: TRBD2 (6 bases). The V end lost 0 bases, the J end lost 0 bases, and 9 bases lay between the germline ends. The CDR3 contains 16 residues. Germline values: CDR1 LNHDA, CDR2 SQIVND (reference sequence). CDR3 nucleotide sequence: TGTGCCAGTAGTATAGATGGAGGGGTAGCCAAAAACATTCAGTACTTC. Encoded protein: CASSIDGGVAKNIQYF.

The genes are TRBV19 and TRBJ1-4; TRBD1 might be the D (5 bases). From germline, CDR1 is LNHDA and CDR2 SQIVND (reference sequence). The CDR3 length is 14 residues. Trimming took 9 bases from V and 8 from J, leaving 19 bases between them. The CDR3: CASKPGVEIEKLFF. DNA of the CDR3: TGTGCCAGCAAACCGGGGGTGGAGATCGAAAAACTGTTTTTT.

This chain connects TRBV28 to TRBJ1-6; 8 nucleotides align to TRBD1. V shed 6 bases and J 7 bases; nucleotides not matched to a gene: 5. CDR1 MDHEN and CDR2 SYDVKM come from the germline V gene. This CDR3 has 14 amino acids. The CDR3 loop reads CASRATGGNSPLHF. CDR3 sequence (DNA): TGTGCCAGCAGGGCCACAGGGGGGAATTCACCCCTCCACTTT.

The V call is TRBV19, the J call TRBJ2-5, with D maybe TRBD2 (6 bases). Trimming took 3 bases from V and 5 from J, leaving 10 bases between them. The CDR3 covers 13 residues. The germline V gene has CDR1 LNHDA and CDR2 SQIVND (reference sequence). The CDR3 sequence: CASSMGGGETQYF. CDR3 nucleotides: TGTGCCAGTAGTATGGGGGGAGGCGAGACCCAGTACTTC.

This rearrangement joins TRBV29-1 to TRBJ1-2; 11 bases map to TRBD1. V trimming: 6 bases; J trimming: 7 bases; junction bases outside the gene matches: 16. Germline values: CDR1 SQVTM, CDR2 ANQGSEA. The CDR3 runs 16 residues. The DNA for the CDR3 is TGCAGCGTCCTAAACCCGGGACAGGGGGGATTAAGTGGCTACACCTTC. Translation: CSVLNPGQGGLSGYTF.

J is TRBJ2-7 and V is TRBV15; 9 positions agree with TRBD1. This CDR3 has 16 residues. J was trimmed by 2 bases and V by 1 base; bases with no gene match: 6. Germline CDR1 is LNHNV and CDR2 is YYDKDF (reference sequence). The CDR3: CATSRGGQGTPYEQYF. DNA for the CDR3: TGTGCCACCAGCAGAGGCGGACAGGGGACCCCCTACGAGCAGTACTTC.

The V call is TRBV2, the J call TRBJ2-5; 9 nucleotides line up with TRBD2. The germline V gene encodes CDR1 SNHLY and CDR2 FYNNEI. The V segment lost 6 bases and the J segment 5 bases; nucleotides outside the gene matches: 16. This CDR3 is 17 amino acids long. The CDR3 loop is CASSLFQSGTSSETQYF. CDR3 coding DNA: TGTGCCAGCAGCCTATTTCAGTCCGGGACTAGCAGTGAGACCCAGTACTTC.